This T cell receptor beta chain was retrieved from a study of regulatory T cells in long-lasting Graves disease. Study results and limitations: Study was limited to peripheral blood, excluding thyroid tissue.

Described time point: newly diagnosed GD, antithyroid drugs for less than 3 months. PBMC RNA was the source of the TCR library. CDR1 and CDR2 from the germline V gene are SGDLS and YYNGEE. The V gene end was trimmed by 4 bases and the J gene end by 6 bases; junction bases not matched to a gene: 8. The CDR3 is made up of 14 amino acids. CDR3-region Arm-PCR and iRepertoire HTBI primers produced the TCR beta libraries. MiXCR, applied by TCRdb to the multiplex PCR reads, yields one record per CDR3 protein. The sample consists of about 200,000 distinct CDR3 sequences, around a fifth of them appearing once. In this sample, this clonotype turned up a few times. Antigen unknown. A further study also used this sample, focusing on T cells in Graves' hyperthyroidism and ophthalmopathy.

The source was peripheral blood mononuclear cells (PBMCs), collected at new diagnosis, from a patient treated with antithyroid drugs. This TCR was recovered from a woman aged 25-40 years with Graves disease. This chain joins TRBV9 and TRBJ2-7; 9 bases agree with TRBD1. CDR3 DNA: TGTGCCAGCAGCATCCGGGACAGGGTGAGCGAGCAGTACTTC. This translates into CASSIRDRVSEQYF. The full variable domain, in which reference TRBV9 and TRBJ2-7 provide the parts outside the CDR3, is DSGVTQTPKHLITATGQRVTLRCSPRSGDLSVYWYQQSLDQGLQFLIQYYNGEERAKGNILERFSAQQFPDLHSELNLSSLELGDSALYFCASSIRDRVSEQYFGPGTRLTVT.